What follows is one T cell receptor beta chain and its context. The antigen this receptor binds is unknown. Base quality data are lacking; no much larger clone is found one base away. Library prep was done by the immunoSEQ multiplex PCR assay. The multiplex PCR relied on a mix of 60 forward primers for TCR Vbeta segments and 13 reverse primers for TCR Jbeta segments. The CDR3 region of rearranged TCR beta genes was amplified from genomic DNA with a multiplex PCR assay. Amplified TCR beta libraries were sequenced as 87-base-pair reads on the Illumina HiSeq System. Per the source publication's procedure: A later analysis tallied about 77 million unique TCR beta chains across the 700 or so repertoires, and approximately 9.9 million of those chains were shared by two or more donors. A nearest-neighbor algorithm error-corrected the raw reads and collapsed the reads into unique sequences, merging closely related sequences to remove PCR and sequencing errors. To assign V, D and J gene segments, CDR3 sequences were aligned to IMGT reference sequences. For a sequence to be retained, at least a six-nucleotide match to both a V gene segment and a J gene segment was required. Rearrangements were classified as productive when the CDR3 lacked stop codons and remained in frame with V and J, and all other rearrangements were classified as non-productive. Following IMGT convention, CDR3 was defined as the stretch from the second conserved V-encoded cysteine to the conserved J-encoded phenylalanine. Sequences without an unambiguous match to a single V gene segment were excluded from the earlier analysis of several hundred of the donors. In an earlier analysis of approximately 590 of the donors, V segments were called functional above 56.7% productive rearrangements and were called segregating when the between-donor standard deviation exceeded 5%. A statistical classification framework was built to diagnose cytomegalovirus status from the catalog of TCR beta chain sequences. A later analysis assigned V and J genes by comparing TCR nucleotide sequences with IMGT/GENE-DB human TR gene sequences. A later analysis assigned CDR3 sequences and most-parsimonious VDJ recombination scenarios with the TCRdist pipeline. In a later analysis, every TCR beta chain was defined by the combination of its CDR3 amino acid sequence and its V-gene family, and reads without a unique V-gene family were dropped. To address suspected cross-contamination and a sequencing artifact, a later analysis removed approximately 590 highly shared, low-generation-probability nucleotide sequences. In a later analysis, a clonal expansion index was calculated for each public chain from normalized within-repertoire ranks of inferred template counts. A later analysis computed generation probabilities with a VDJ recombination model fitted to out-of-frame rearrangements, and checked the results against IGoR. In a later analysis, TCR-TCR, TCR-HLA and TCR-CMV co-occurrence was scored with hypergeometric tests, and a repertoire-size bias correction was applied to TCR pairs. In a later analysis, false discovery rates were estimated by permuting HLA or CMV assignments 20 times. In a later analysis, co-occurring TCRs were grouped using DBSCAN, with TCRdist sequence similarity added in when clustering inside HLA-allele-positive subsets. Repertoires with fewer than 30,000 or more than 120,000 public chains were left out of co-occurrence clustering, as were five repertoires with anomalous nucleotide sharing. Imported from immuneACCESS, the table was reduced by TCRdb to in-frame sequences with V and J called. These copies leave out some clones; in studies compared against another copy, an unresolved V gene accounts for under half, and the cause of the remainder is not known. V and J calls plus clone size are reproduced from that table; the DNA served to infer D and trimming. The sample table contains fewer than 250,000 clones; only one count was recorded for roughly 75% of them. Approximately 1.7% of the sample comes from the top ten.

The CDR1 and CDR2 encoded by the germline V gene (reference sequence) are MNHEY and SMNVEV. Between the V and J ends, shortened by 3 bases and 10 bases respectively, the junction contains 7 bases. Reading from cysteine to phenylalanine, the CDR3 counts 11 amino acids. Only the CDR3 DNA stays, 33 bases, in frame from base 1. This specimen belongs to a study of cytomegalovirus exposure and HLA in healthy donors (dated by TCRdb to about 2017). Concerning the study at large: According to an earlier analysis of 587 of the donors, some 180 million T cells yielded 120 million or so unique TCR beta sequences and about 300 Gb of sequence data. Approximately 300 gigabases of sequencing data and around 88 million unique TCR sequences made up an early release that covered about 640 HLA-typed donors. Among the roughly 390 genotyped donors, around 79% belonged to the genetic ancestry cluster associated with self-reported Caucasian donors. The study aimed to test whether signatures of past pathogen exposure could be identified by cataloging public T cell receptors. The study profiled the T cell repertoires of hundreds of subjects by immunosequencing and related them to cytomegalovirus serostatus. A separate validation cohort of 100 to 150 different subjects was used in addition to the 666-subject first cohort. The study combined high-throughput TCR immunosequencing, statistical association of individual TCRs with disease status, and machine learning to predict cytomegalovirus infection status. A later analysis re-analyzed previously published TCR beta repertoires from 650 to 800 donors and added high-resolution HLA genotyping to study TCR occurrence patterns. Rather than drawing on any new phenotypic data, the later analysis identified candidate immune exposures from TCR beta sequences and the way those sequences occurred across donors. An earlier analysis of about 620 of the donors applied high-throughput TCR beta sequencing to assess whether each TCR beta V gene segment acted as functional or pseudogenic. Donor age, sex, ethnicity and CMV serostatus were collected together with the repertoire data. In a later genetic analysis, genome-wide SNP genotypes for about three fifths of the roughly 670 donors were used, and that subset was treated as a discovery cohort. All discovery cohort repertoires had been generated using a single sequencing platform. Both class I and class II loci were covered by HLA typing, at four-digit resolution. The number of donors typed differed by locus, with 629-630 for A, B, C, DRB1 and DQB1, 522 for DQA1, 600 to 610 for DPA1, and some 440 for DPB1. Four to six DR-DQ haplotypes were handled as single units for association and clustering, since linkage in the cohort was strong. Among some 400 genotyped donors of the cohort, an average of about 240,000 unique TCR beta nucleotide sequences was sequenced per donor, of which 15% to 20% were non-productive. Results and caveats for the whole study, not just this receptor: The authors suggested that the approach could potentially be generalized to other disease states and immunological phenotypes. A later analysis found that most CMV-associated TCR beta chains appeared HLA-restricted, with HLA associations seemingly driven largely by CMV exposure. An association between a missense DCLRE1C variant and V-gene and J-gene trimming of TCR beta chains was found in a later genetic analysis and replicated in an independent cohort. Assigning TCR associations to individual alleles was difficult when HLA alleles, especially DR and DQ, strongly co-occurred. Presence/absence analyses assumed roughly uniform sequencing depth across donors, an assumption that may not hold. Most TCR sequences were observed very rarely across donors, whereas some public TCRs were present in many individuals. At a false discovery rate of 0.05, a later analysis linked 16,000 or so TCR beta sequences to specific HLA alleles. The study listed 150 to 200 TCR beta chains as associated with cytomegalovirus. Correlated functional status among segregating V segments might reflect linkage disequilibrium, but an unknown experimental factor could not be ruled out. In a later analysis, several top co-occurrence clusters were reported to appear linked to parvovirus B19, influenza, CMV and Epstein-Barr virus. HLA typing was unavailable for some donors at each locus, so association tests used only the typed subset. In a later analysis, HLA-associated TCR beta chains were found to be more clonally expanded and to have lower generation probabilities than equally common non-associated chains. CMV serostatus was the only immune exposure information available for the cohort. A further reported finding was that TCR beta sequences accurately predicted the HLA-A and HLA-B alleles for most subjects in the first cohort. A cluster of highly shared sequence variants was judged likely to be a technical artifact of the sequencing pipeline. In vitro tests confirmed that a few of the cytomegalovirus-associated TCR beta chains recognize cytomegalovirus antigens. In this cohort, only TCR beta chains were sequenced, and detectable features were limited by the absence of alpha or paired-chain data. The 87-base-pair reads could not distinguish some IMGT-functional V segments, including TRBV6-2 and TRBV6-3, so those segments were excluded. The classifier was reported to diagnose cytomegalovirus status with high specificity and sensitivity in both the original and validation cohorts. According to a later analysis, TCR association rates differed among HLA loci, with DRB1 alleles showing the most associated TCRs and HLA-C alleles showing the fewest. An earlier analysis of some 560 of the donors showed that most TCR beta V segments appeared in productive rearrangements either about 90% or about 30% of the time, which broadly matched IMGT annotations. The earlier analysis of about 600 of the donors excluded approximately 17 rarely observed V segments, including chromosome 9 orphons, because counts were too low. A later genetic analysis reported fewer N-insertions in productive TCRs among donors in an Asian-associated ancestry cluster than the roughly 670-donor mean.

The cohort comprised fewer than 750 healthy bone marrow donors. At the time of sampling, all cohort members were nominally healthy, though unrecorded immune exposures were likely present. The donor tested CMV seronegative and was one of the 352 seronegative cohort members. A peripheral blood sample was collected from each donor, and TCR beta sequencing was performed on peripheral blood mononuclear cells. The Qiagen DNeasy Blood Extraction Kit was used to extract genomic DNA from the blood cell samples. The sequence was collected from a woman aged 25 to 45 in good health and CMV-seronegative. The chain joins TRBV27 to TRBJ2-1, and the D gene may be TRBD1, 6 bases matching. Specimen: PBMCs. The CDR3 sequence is CASSLDREQFF. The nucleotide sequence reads TGTGCCAGCAGTTTGGACAGAGAGCAGTTCTTC.